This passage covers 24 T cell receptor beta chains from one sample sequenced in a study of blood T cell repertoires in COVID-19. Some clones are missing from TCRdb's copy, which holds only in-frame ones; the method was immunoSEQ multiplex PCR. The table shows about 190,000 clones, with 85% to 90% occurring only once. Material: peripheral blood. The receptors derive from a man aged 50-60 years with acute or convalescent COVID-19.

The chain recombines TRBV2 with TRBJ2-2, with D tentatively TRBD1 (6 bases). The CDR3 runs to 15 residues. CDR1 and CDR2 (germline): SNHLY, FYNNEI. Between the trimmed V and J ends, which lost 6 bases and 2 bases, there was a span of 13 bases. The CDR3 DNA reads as TGTGCCAGCAGGTCCCGGGACACTAACACCGGGGAGCTGTTTTTT. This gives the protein CASRSRDTNTGELFF.

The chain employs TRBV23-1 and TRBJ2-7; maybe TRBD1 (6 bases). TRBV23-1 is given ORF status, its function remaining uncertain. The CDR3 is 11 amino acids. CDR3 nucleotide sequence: TGCGCCAGCAGTCAATCGGGACATAATAAGGTC. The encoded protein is CASSQSGHNKV.

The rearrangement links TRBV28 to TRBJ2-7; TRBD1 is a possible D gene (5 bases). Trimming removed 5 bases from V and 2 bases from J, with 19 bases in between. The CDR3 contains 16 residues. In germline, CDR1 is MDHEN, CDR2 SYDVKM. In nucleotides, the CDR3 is TGTGCCAGCAGTCCCCCGAACCAGGGTGTCCCCTACGAGCAGTACTTC. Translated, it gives CASSPPNQGVPYEQYF.

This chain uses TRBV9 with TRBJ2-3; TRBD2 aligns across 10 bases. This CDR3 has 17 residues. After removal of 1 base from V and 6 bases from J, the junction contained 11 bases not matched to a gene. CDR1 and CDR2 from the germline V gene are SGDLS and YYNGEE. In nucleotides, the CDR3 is TGTGCCAGCAGCGTAAATCTAGCGGGAGACCCTGGGGATACGCAGTATTTT. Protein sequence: CASSVNLAGDPGDTQYF.

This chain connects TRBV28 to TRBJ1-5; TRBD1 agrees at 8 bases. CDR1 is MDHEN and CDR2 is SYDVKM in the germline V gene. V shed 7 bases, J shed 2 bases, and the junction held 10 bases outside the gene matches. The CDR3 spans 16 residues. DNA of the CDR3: TGTGCCAGCAAAATTTTCGGACAGGGCGGCAATCAGCCCCAGCATTTT. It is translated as CASKIFGQGGNQPQHF.

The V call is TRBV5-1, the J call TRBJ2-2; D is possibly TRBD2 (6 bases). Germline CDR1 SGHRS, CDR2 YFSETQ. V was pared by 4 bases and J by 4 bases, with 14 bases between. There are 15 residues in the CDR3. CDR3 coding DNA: TGCGCCAGCAGCCCGGACGGGACTCCCACCGGGGAGCTGTTTTTT. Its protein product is CASSPDGTPTGELFF. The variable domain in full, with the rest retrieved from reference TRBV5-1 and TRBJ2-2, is KAGVTQTPRYLIKTRGQQVTLSCSPISGHRSVSWYQQTPGQGLQFLFEYFSETQRNKGNFPGRFSGRQFSNSRSEMNVSTLELGDSALYLCASSPDGTPTGELFFGEGSRLTVL.

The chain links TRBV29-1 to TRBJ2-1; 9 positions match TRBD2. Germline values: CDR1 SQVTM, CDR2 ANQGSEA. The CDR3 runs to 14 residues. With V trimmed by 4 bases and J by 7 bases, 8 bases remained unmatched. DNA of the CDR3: TGCAGCGTTGTGCGGGAGGGCCCTACTAATGAGCAGTTCTTC. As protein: CSVVREGPTNEQFF.

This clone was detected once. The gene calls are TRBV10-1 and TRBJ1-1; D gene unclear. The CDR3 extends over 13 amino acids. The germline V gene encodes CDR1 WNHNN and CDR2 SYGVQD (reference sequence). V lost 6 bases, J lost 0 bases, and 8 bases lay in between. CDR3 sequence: CASSQTLNTEAFF. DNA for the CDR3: TGCGCCAGCAGCCAGACACTGAACACTGAAGCTTTCTTT.

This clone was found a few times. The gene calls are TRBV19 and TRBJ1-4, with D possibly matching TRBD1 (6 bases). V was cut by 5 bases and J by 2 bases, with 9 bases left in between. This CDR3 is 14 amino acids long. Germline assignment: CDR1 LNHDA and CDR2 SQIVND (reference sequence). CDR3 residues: CASSETGTNEKLFF. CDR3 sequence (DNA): TGTGCCAGTAGTGAAACAGGGACTAATGAAAAACTGTTTTTT.

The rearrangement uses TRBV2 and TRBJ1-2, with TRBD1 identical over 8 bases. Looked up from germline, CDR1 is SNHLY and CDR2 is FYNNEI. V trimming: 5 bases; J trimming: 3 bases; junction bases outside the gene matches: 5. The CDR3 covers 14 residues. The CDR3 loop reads CASSLPGQDYGYTF. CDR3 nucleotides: TGTGCCAGCAGTCTACCGGGACAGGACTATGGCTACACCTTC.

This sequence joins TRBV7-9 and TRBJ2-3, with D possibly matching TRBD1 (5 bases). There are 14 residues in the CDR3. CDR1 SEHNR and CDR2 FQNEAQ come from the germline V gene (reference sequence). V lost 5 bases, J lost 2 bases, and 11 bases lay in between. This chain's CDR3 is CASSRGYNTDTQYF. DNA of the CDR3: TGTGCCAGCAGCAGGGGATACAACACAGATACGCAGTATTTT.

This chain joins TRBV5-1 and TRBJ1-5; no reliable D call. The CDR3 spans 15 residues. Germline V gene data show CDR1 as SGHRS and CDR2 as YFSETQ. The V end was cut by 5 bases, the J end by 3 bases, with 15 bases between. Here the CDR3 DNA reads TGCGCCAGCAGTCCCGGTTCCGGTTTCAATCAGCCCCAGCATTTT. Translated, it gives CASSPGSGFNQPQHF.

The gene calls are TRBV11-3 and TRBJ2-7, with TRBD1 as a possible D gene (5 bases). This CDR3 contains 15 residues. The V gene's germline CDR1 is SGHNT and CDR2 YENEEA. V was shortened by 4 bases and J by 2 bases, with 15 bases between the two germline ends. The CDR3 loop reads CASSSRVLATYEQYF. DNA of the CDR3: TGTGCCAGCAGCTCCAGGGTTCTCGCTACCTACGAGCAGTACTTC.

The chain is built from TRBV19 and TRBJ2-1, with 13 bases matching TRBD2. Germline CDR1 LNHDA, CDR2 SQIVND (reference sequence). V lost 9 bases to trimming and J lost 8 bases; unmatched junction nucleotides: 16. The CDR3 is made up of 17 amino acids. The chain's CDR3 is CASASGTSGTPSHEQFF. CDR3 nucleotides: TGTGCCAGCGCGTCCGGGACTAGCGGGACCCCGTCGCATGAGCAGTTCTTC.

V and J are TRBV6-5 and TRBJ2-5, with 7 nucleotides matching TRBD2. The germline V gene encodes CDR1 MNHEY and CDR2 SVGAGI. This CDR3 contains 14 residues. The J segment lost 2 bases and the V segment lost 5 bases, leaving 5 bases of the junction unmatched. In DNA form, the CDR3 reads TGTGCCAGCAGTAGGCGGGGGAAACAAGAGACCCAGTACTTC. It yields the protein CASSRRGKQETQYF.

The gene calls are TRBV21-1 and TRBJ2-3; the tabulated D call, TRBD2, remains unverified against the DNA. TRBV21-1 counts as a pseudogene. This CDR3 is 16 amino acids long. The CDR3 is CASSKDRAGGTDTQYF. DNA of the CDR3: TGTGCCAGCAGCAAAGACAGAGCGGGGGGCACAGATACGCAGTATTTT.

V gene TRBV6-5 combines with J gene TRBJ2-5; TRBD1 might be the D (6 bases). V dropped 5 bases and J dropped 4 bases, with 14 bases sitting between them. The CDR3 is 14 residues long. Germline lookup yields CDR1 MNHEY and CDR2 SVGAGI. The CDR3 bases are TGTGCCAGCAGTAACGACAGGTCGGGAGAGACCCAGTACTTC. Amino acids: CASSNDRSGETQYF.

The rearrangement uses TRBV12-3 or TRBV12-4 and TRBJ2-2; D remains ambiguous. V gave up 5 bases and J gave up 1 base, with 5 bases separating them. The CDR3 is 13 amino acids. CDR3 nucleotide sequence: TGTGCCAGCAGTACAATGAACACCGGGGAGCTGTTTTTT. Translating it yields CASSTMNTGELFF.

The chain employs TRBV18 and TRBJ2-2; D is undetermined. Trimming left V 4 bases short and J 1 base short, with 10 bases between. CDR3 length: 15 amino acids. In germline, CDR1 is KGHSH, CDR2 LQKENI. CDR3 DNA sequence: TGTGCCAGCTCACGCCAGTCAATGAACACCGGGGAGCTGTTTTTT. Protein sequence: CASSRQSMNTGELFF. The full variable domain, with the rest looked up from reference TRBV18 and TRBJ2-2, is NAGVMQNPRHLVRRRGQEARLRCSPMKGHSHVYWYRQLPEEGLKFMVYLQKENIIDESGMPKERFSAEFPKEGPSILRIQQVVRGDSAAYFCASSRQSMNTGELFFGEGSRLTVL.

In nucleotides, the CDR3 is TGTGCCAGCAGCTCCTCCACAGGGGGTGGTTCACCCCTCCACTTT. It specifies CASSSSTGGGSPLHF. The V and J genes are TRBV11-2 and TRBJ1-6; 8 positions match TRBD1. This CDR3 contains 15 residues. Germline values: CDR1 SGHAT, CDR2 FQNNGV. Trimming took 4 bases from V and 9 from J; bases not matched to a gene: 8.

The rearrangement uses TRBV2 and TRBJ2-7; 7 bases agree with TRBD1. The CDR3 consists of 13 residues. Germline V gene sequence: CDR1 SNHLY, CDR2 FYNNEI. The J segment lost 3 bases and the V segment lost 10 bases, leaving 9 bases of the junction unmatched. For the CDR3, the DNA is TGTGCCACCCACAGGGGATCCGGCTACGAGCAGTACTTC. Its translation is CATHRGSGYEQYF.

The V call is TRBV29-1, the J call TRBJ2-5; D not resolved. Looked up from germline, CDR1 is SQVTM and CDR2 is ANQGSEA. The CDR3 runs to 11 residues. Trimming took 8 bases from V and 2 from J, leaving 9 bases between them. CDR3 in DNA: TGCAGCTTTGGCCAGCAAGAGACCCAGTACTTC. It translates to CSFGQQETQYF.

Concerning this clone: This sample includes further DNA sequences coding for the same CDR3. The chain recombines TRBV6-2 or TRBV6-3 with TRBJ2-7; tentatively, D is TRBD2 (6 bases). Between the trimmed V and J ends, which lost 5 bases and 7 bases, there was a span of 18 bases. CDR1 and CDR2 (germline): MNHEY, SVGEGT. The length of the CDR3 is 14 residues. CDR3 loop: CASSIRDFNYEQYF. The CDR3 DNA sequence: TGTGCCAGCAGTATCCGGGACTTCAACTATGAGCAGTACTTC.

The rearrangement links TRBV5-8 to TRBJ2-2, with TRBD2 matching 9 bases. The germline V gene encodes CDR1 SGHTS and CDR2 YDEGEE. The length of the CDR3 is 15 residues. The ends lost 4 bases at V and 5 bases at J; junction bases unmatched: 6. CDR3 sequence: CASSKRGAKTGELFF. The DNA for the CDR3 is TGTGCCAGCAGCAAGCGGGGGGCCAAGACCGGGGAGCTGTTTTTT.